Below are 30 T cell receptor beta chains sequenced from a single sample in a study of identical twins. TCRdb itself ran the 5' RACE reads through MiXCR, one entry per CDR3 protein. The sample has over 600,000 distinct CDR3 sequences, approximately 21% seen once. These records were also assigned to another study, of T cells expressing NK-cell markers.

Sample: PBMCs. These receptors all come from a woman between 18 and 29 years old in good health.

This clonotype has ten or more counts. The chain couples TRBV5-6 to TRBJ1-1; D is unresolved. The length of the CDR3 is 14 residues. The germline V and J ends were trimmed by 4 bases and 1 base, with 11 bases remaining between them. CDR1 SGHDT and CDR2 YYEEEE come from the germline V gene. CDR3 sequence (DNA): TGTGCCAGCAGCGAGTTACCACAGAACACTGAAGCTTTCTTT. Amino acid sequence: CASSELPQNTEAFF. Filled out from reference TRBV5-6 and TRBJ1-1, the complete variable domain reads DAGVTQSPTHLIKTRGQQVTLRCSPKSGHDTVSWYQQALGQGPQFIFQYYEEEERQRGNFPDRFSGHQFPNYSSELNVNALLLGDSALYLCASSELPQNTEAFFGQGTRLTVV.

This clonotype was recorded many times. The chain links TRBV5-1 to TRBJ2-3, with 8 bases identical to TRBD1. Germline CDR1 SGHRS, CDR2 YFSETQ. Trimming at V came to 4 bases and at J to 4 bases, leaving 8 bases not matched to a gene. There are 15 residues in the CDR3. CDR3 region: CASSLRDRSSDTQYF. In DNA, the CDR3 is TGCGCCAGCAGCCTCCGGGACAGGTCTTCAGATACGCAGTATTTT.

In its sample, this clonotype was seen a few times. The rearrangement uses TRBV6-5 and TRBJ2-1; unclear D gene. Per germline, CDR1 MNHEY and CDR2 SVGAGI. V shed 0 bases and J shed 5 bases, with 14 bases lying between them. The CDR3 spans 16 residues. The CDR3 nucleotides read TGTGCCAGCAGTTACTCGAAAGTAGCCAACCACAATGAGCAGTTCTTC. Its protein is CASSYSKVANHNEQFF.

V usage is TRBV5-5 and J usage is TRBJ2-1; D is uncertain. Germline V CDR1 and CDR2: SGHKS, YYEKEE (reference sequence). The CDR3 has 13 amino acids. V was cut by 4 bases and J by 5 bases, with 10 bases left in between. The CDR3 sequence is CASSSEPHNEQFF. DNA of the CDR3: TGTGCCAGCAGCAGCGAGCCACACAATGAGCAGTTCTTC.

This clonotype was detected ten times or more. The chain uses TRBV19 and TRBJ2-3; the D is unclear. The CDR3 is 14 residues long. CDR1 and CDR2 from the germline V gene are LNHDA and SQIVND (reference sequence). V was clipped by 5 bases and J by 1 base, with 10 bases between them. The CDR3 region is CASSPPVRTDTQYF. For the CDR3, the DNA is TGTGCCAGTAGTCCTCCCGTCCGCACAGATACGCAGTATTTT. The entire variable domain, with the rest obtained from reference TRBV19 and TRBJ2-3, is as follows: DGGITQSPKYLFRKEGQNVTLSCEQNLNHDAMYWYRQDPGQGLRLIYYSQIVNDFQKGDIAEGYSVSREKKESFPLTVTSAQKNPTAFYLCASSPPVRTDTQYFGPGTRLTVL.

This clonotype has just a few counts. The chain employs TRBV9 and TRBJ2-5, with D perhaps TRBD2 (6 bases). Germline V gene data show CDR1 as SGDLS and CDR2 as YYNGEE. This CDR3 has 14 residues. With 1 base removed from V and 2 bases from J, the gap between germline ends came to 9 bases. CDR3 protein: CASSVSSVQETQYF. CDR3 DNA: TGTGCCAGCAGCGTATCTAGCGTACAAGAGACCCAGTACTTC.

This clonotype was counted at least ten times. CDR3 DNA: TGCAGCGTTGGGGGGCAGGGAGTGGGCTATGGCTACACCTTC. Translated: CSVGGQGVGYGYTF. V and J are TRBV29-1 and TRBJ1-2; perhaps TRBD1 as D (6 bases). CDR3 size: 14 residues. The V end was cut by 4 bases, the J end by 4 bases, with 16 bases between. Germline CDR1 reads SQVTM; CDR2 reads ANQGSEA.

This clonotype was detected only a few times. The chain uses TRBV20-1 and TRBJ2-2; D is unresolved. Trimming took 6 bases from V and 4 from J, leaving 18 bases between them. The CDR3 has 15 amino acids. The germline CDR1 and CDR2 sequences are DFQATT and SNEGSKA (reference sequence). The CDR3 nucleotides read TGCAGTGCCCGGCTGGGCCCTCAAGTCACCGGGGAGCTGTTTTTT. It yields the protein CSARLGPQVTGELFF.

The chain links TRBV7-8 to TRBJ2-7; 8 bases match TRBD2. Trimming took 0 bases from V and 2 from J; bases not matched to a gene: 9. This CDR3 has 17 amino acids. Germline CDR1 SGHVS, CDR2 FQNEAQ. Here the CDR3 reads CASSLASYGRAAYEQYF. In nucleotides, the CDR3 is TGTGCCAGCAGCTTAGCATCCTACGGGAGGGCCGCCTACGAGCAGTACTTC.

This clonotype has a handful of counts. The CDR3 sequence is CSVDLNYEQYF. For the CDR3, the DNA is TGCAGCGTTGATCTCAACTACGAGCAGTACTTC. This chain uses TRBV29-1 with TRBJ2-7; D is unclear. Trimming removed 3 bases at V and 3 bases at J, with 6 bases between. This CDR3 spans 11 amino acids. Germline CDR1 reads SQVTM; CDR2 reads ANQGSEA.

This clonotype was seen a handful of times. The chain combines TRBV10-3 with TRBJ2-3; TRBD2 matches at 15 bases. The CDR3 is 13 amino acids. CDR1 ENHRY and CDR2 SYGVKD come from the germline V gene. The junction had 2 bases not matched to a gene; V was cut back by 11 bases and J by 5 bases. The CDR3 loop is CAAGLAGGDTQYF. The CDR3 nucleotides read TGTGCCGCGGGACTAGCGGGGGGAGATACGCAGTATTTT.

This chain connects TRBV10-3 to TRBJ1-4; possible D gene TRBD1, 5 bases. Trimming shortened V by 5 bases and J by 8 bases, and 9 bases separated the two germline ends. The CDR3 has 12 residues. Germline-derived CDR1 and CDR2 are ENHRY and SYGVKD. The CDR3 coding sequence is TGTGCCATCAGTACAGGAAGGGAAAAACTGTTTTTT. Protein: CAISTGREKLFF.

The rearrangement links TRBV20-1 to TRBJ2-1; the D gene could be TRBD1 or TRBD2 (6 bases each). V was clipped by 5 bases and J by 5 bases, with 19 bases between them. The CDR3 covers 15 residues. The germline CDR1 and CDR2 sequences are DFQATT and SNEGSKA (reference sequence). The chain's CDR3 is CSAEGGRDWDNEQFF. CDR3 nucleotide sequence: TGCAGTGCTGAGGGGGGCCGGGACTGGGACAATGAGCAGTTCTTC.

This clonotype was observed a few times. The chain is built from TRBV5-6 and TRBJ2-7; 7 nucleotides match TRBD1. The germline V gene has CDR1 SGHDT and CDR2 YYEEEE. V lost 5 bases, J lost 2 bases, and 10 bases stayed unmatched. CDR3 length equals 15 residues. CDR3: CASSGPYRGTYEQYF. CDR3 nucleotides: TGTGCCAGCAGTGGTCCTTACAGGGGAACCTACGAGCAGTACTTC. The full variable domain, completed using reference TRBV5-6 and TRBJ2-7, is DAGVTQSPTHLIKTRGQQVTLRCSPKSGHDTVSWYQQALGQGPQFIFQYYEEEERQRGNFPDRFSGHQFPNYSSELNVNALLLGDSALYLCASSGPYRGTYEQYFGPGTRLTVT.

The rearrangement links TRBV5-1 to TRBJ2-3; no clear D gene. The germline V gene encodes CDR1 SGHRS and CDR2 YFSETQ. This CDR3 region has 14 residues. V shed 0 bases and J shed 3 bases, with 8 bases lying between them. CDR3 coding DNA: TGCGCCAGCAGCTTGGACTATACGACAGATACGCAGTATTTT. It yields the protein CASSLDYTTDTQYF.

This clonotype was found many times. The J gene is TRBJ2-3, the V gene TRBV6-1; 12 bases fit TRBD2. V lost 6 bases to trimming and J lost 0 bases; unmatched junction nucleotides: 1. Per the germline V gene, CDR1 is MNHNS and CDR2 is SASEGT. This CDR3 has 15 amino acids. The CDR3 nucleotides read TGTGCCAGCAGCGGACTAGCGGGAAGCACAGATACGCAGTATTTT. The encoded protein is CASSGLAGSTDTQYF.

This clonotype was seen a handful of times. This chain joins TRBV20-1 and TRBJ2-7; 7 bases match TRBD1. V gave up 3 bases and J gave up 3 bases; unmatched junction bases: 17. This CDR3 contains 17 residues. Germline-derived CDR1 and CDR2 are DFQATT and SNEGSKA (reference sequence). The CDR3 nucleotides are TGCAGTGCTAGGACCCTCGGGGCACAGGGGTCCCACTACGAGCAGTACTTC. Protein product: CSARTLGAQGSHYEQYF.

This clonotype has only a few counts. The chain combines TRBV9 with TRBJ2-7; D gene uncertain. The CDR3 is 14 amino acids. The V and J ends lost 0 bases and 5 bases respectively, with 12 bases between them. Germline values: CDR1 SGDLS, CDR2 YYNGEE. CDR3: CASSVGVLGNEQYF. The DNA for the CDR3 is TGTGCCAGCAGCGTAGGGGTGCTTGGAAACGAGCAGTACTTC. Filled out from reference TRBV9 and TRBJ2-7, the complete variable domain reads DSGVTQTPKHLITATGQRVTLRCSPRSGDLSVYWYQQSLDQGLQFLIQYYNGEERAKGNILERFSAQQFPDLHSELNLSSLELGDSALYFCASSVGVLGNEQYFGPGTRLTVT.

This clonotype was seen more than once but under ten times. V usage is TRBV29-1 and J usage is TRBJ2-7; 10 bases align to TRBD1. With 6 bases clipped from V and 7 bases from J, the junction kept 6 bases outside the gene matches. Looked up from germline, CDR1 is SQVTM and CDR2 is ANQGSEA. The CDR3 runs 12 residues. The CDR3 region has the DNA TGCAGCGTAGTCGGGACAGGGGTGGAGCAGTACTTC. Amino acids: CSVVGTGVEQYF.

This clonotype appeared a few times. This chain links TRBV5-1 with TRBJ2-2; 8 nucleotides agree with TRBD1. The germline CDR1 and CDR2 sequences are SGHRS and YFSETQ. CDR3 size: 15 residues. V shed 2 bases, J shed 5 bases, and the junction held 5 bases outside the gene matches. CDR3 DNA sequence: TGCGCCAGCAGCTTCGCTCAGGGGGCAACCGGGGAGCTGTTTTTT. Translation: CASSFAQGATGELFF.

This clonotype came up a few times. The chain joins TRBV18 to TRBJ1-2; D ambiguous. In germline, CDR1 is KGHSH, CDR2 LQKENI. The CDR3 runs to 15 residues. With 3 bases removed from V and 4 bases from J, the gap between germline ends came to 15 bases. The DNA for the CDR3 is TGTGCCAGCTCACCTACCACCGGGGTTTCCTATGGCTACACCTTC. Amino acid sequence: CASSPTTGVSYGYTF. Full variable domain (rest looked up from reference TRBV18 and TRBJ1-2): NAGVMQNPRHLVRRRGQEARLRCSPMKGHSHVYWYRQLPEEGLKFMVYLQKENIIDESGMPKERFSAEFPKEGPSILRIQQVVRGDSAAYFCASSPTTGVSYGYTFGSGTRLTVV.

The J gene is TRBJ2-1, the V gene TRBV7-9; D tentatively reads TRBD1 or TRBD2 (5 bases each). The length of the CDR3 is 12 residues. The germline CDR1 and CDR2 sequences are SEHNR and FQNEAQ (reference sequence). The V gene lost 3 bases and the J gene lost 15 bases, with 15 bases spanning the gap. The DNA of the CDR3 is TGTGCCAGCAGCTTTCTCCGGGACCCCCTGTTCTTC. It encodes CASSFLRDPLFF.

This clonotype was seen at least ten times. The rearrangement links TRBV12-3 or TRBV12-4 to TRBJ1-2; the D gene is possibly TRBD1 (5 bases). The V end lost 5 bases, the J end lost 8 bases, and 15 bases lay between the germline ends. There are 13 residues in the CDR3. Here the CDR3 DNA reads TGTGCCAGCAGTCGGGACGGGCCGAGGGGCTACACCTTC. Translation gives CASSRDGPRGYTF.

This clonotype has a count of ten or more. The V gene is TRBV20-1, the J gene TRBJ1-5, with TRBD1 identical over 8 bases. The V gene end was trimmed by 1 base and the J gene end by 2 bases; junction bases not matched to a gene: 1. Germline lookup yields CDR1 DFQATT and CDR2 SNEGSKA (reference sequence). This CDR3 is built from 14 residues. In nucleotides, the CDR3 is TGCAGTGCTAGAGGGGGACAGGGCAATCAGCCCCAGCATTTT. It encodes CSARGGQGNQPQHF.

The rearrangement uses TRBV12-3 or TRBV12-4 and TRBJ2-1, with a possible D match to TRBD2 (6 bases). V was clipped by 3 bases and J by 6 bases, with 9 bases between them. The CDR3 loop spans 13 amino acids. The CDR3 sequence is CASSFLGLNEQFF. CDR3 bases: TGTGCCAGCAGTTTTTTGGGACTCAATGAGCAGTTCTTC.

The V and J genes are TRBV4-1 and TRBJ2-1; D is possibly TRBD1 or TRBD2 (5 bases each). CDR3 length: 12 residues. The germline V and J ends were trimmed by 1 base and 15 bases, with 13 bases remaining between them. Germline values: CDR1 MGHRA, CDR2 YSYEKL. CDR3: CASSQVGDVRFF. The DNA of the CDR3 is TGCGCCAGCAGCCAAGTGGGGGATGTGCGGTTCTTC.

CDR3 residues: CASSLSVPYPSYEQYF. DNA of the CDR3: TGTGCCAGCAGTCTTAGCGTTCCCTACCCCTCCTACGAGCAGTACTTC. J is TRBJ2-7 and V is TRBV12-3 or TRBV12-4, with D maybe TRBD2 (5 bases). The V and J ends lost 5 bases and 0 bases respectively, with 17 bases between them. The CDR3 is 16 amino acids.

A few counts support this clonotype. The chain employs TRBV4-2 and TRBJ2-1, with 16 positions matching TRBD2. Germline V CDR1 and CDR2: LGHNA, YNFKEQ. The length of the CDR3 is 17 residues. Trimming at V came to 1 base and at J to 7 bases, leaving 4 bases not matched to a gene. The CDR3: CASSQVGTSGGVNEQFF. The CDR3 DNA is TGTGCCAGCAGCCAAGTAGGGACTAGCGGGGGGGTAAATGAGCAGTTCTTC.

The table lists this clonotype with many counts. The V and J genes are TRBV27 and TRBJ2-7; TRBD1 agrees at 9 bases. Germline V lookup: CDR1 MNHEY, CDR2 SMNVEV (reference sequence). V gave up 5 bases and J gave up 7 bases; unmatched junction bases: 9. This CDR3 region has 14 residues. CDR3 loop: CASSLTQGAGEQYF. CDR3 bases: TGTGCCAGCAGTCTTACACAGGGGGCCGGGGAGCAGTACTTC.

The rearrangement links TRBV4-3 to TRBJ2-5, with TRBD2 matching 9 bases. V lost 0 bases, J lost 7 bases, and 6 bases stayed unmatched. This CDR3 spans 15 amino acids. The germline V gene has CDR1 LGHNA and CDR2 YSLEER. Here the CDR3 DNA reads TGCGCCAGCAGCCAAGAGTCTAGCGGGGCGGGGACCCAGTACTTC. Translating gives CASSQESSGAGTQYF.